This T cell receptor beta chain was identified in a study of cytomegalovirus exposure and HLA in healthy donors. For this clone: The antigen remains undetermined.

Both 60 Vbeta primers and 13 Jbeta primers went into the PCR. Here immunoSEQ multiplex PCR was the method, and the copy in TCRdb shows in-frame clones only, minus some. The repertoire holds 100,000 or so clones, about 88% seen once, with 2% to 2.5% in the top ten. Study results and caveats: A later analysis linked a missense variant in DCLRE1C to the trimming of TCR beta V and J genes.

The CDR3 has 17 amino acids. From germline, CDR1 is MGHRA and CDR2 YSYEKL. V lost 0 bases and J lost 5; bases outside the gene matches: 10. This sequence originates from a man between 18 and 29 years old in good health and CMV-seronegative. Sequenced material: PBMCs. The chain is built from TRBV4-1 and TRBJ2-5, with 9 bases aligning to TRBD2. CDR3 region: CASSQEGSGSSWETQYF. For the CDR3, the DNA is TGCGCCAGCAGCCAAGAAGGTAGCGGGAGCTCTTGGGAGACCCAGTACTTC.